These 29 T cell receptor beta chains were sequenced from one sample in a study of neoadjuvant nivolumab and ipilimumab in lung cancer. Only in-frame clones appear in the TCRdb table, and some are missing; sequencing was by immunoSEQ multiplex PCR. In the table there are 40,000 to 55,000 clones, around 88% of which are singletons. The sequencing here drew on blood, taken before neoadjuvant nivolumab, alone or with ipilimumab. The receptor source for this set is an adult with non-small cell lung cancer. Some clones in this sample may be carry-over from other donors' samples.

The chain employs TRBV5-4 and TRBJ2-2; TRBD2 agrees at 12 bases. CDR3 size: 15 residues. CDR1 is SGHNT, CDR2 YYREEE, per germline (reference sequence). V shed 4 bases, J shed 6 bases, and the junction held 4 bases outside the gene matches. The CDR3 reads CASSPTSGRAGELFF. The CDR3 DNA sequence: TGTGCCAGCAGCCCGACTAGCGGGAGAGCCGGGGAGCTGTTTTTT.

This chain connects TRBV5-4 to TRBJ2-5, with 10 nucleotides matching TRBD1. Germline V gene sequence: CDR1 SGHNT, CDR2 YYREEE (reference sequence). The CDR3 runs 14 residues. V trimming: 4 bases; J trimming: 5 bases; junction bases outside the gene matches: 5. The CDR3 loop reads CASSRQGAVETQYF. CDR3 sequence (DNA): TGTGCCAGCAGCCGACAGGGGGCTGTGGAGACCCAGTACTTC.

The chain is built from TRBV18 and TRBJ1-5; a weak D match, TRBD1 (5 bases). The CDR3 covers 13 residues. Trimming left V 5 bases short and J 3 bases short, with 8 bases between. CDR1 is KGHSH, CDR2 LQKENI, per germline. This CDR3 is CASSTRDNQPQHF. DNA for the CDR3: TGTGCCAGCTCAACCAGGGACAATCAGCCCCAGCATTTT.

The V gene is TRBV10-2, the J gene TRBJ1-1; D is undetermined. The CDR3 contains 12 residues. Trimming left V 10 bases short and J 4 bases short, with 13 bases between. The germline CDR1 and CDR2 sequences are WSHSY and SAAADI. CDR3 in amino acids: CATVAPSTEAFF. As DNA, the CDR3 is TGCGCCACGGTGGCACCCAGCACTGAAGCTTTCTTT.

In nucleotides, the CDR3 is TGTGCCAGCCCCGGGGGCGAATACGAGCAGTACTTC. Translated: CASPGGEYEQYF. V and J are TRBV6-5 and TRBJ2-7, with D perhaps matching TRBD1 or TRBD2 (6 bases each). This CDR3 comprises 12 residues. The germline gives CDR1 MNHEY, CDR2 SVGAGI. V dropped 8 bases and J dropped 4 bases, with 12 bases sitting between them.

The chain couples TRBV10-3 to TRBJ2-7; 7 positions match TRBD1. J gave up 3 bases and V 6 bases, and 2 bases lay outside the gene matches. This CDR3 spans 12 amino acids. CDR1 ENHRY and CDR2 SYGVKD come from the germline V gene. The CDR3 coding sequence is TGTGCCATCAGCCCAGGGGGCTACGAGCAGTACTTC. Its protein product is CAISPGGYEQYF.

The chain is built from TRBV19 and TRBJ2-2; 9 bases line up with TRBD1. Germline CDR1 and CDR2: LNHDA and SQIVND (reference sequence). Trimming at V came to 5 bases and at J to 4 bases, leaving 5 bases not matched to a gene. CDR3 length: 15 amino acids. CDR3 residues: CASSATGGITGELFF. Written as DNA, the CDR3 is TGTGCCAGTAGTGCAACAGGGGGCATCACCGGGGAGCTGTTTTTT.

The rearrangement joins TRBV7-3 to TRBJ2-7, with D possibly being TRBD2 (6 bases). Trimming took off 0 bases at V and 1 base at J, with 7 bases between the two ends. This CDR3 has 14 amino acids. The germline V gene has CDR1 SGHTA and CDR2 FQGTGA. The CDR3 region is CASSLTGGSYEQYF. CDR3 DNA sequence: TGTGCCAGCAGCTTAACGGGAGGTTCCTACGAGCAGTACTTC.

This chain connects TRBV27 to TRBJ2-7; D is perhaps TRBD1 or TRBD2 (5 bases each). This CDR3 has 16 amino acids. Germline CDR1 MNHEY, CDR2 SMNVEV (reference sequence). V lost 8 bases, J lost 4 bases, and 24 bases lay in between. This CDR3 is CASGPQGGGAIYEQYF. The CDR3, as DNA: TGTGCCAGCGGACCTCAGGGTGGGGGAGCGATTTACGAGCAGTACTTC.

This sequence joins TRBV18 and TRBJ1-3; D not certain. Germline lookup yields CDR1 KGHSH and CDR2 LQKENI. V dropped 2 bases and J dropped 3 bases, with 14 bases sitting between them. The CDR3 runs 16 residues. This CDR3 reads CASSPLQETFGNTIYF. The CDR3 DNA sequence: TGTGCCAGCTCACCATTGCAGGAAACTTTTGGAAACACCATATATTTT.

As DNA, the CDR3 is TGTGCCAGCAGTTTATCGAGGAAGTTAAACACTGAAGCTTTCTTT. Protein product: CASSLSRKLNTEAFF. V usage is TRBV27 and J usage is TRBJ1-1; D not resolved. Deletions cut 0 bases from V and 2 bases from J, with 10 bases between. The CDR3 runs to 15 residues. In germline, CDR1 is MNHEY, CDR2 SMNVEV (reference sequence).

The chain uses TRBV7-9 and TRBJ1-1; D call uncertain. The V and J ends lost 3 bases and 4 bases respectively, with 12 bases between them. The CDR3 spans 14 residues. Germline V CDR1 and CDR2: SEHNR, FQNEAQ (reference sequence). The CDR3 here is CASSFGRTSTEAFF. CDR3 in DNA: TGTGCCAGCAGCTTCGGCAGGACGAGCACTGAAGCTTTCTTT. Full variable domain (remainder filled in from reference TRBV7-9 and TRBJ1-1): DTGVSQNPRHKITKRGQNVTFRCDPISEHNRLYWYRQTLGQGPEFLTYFQNEAQLEKSRLLSDRFSAERPKGSFSTLEIQRTEQGDSAMYLCASSFGRTSTEAFFGQGTRLTVV.

The V gene is TRBV7-8, the J gene TRBJ2-2; D uncertain. The CDR3 loop spans 15 amino acids. Looked up from germline, CDR1 is SGHVS and CDR2 is FQNEAQ. V dropped 2 bases and J dropped 4 bases, with 11 bases sitting between them. CDR3 sequence (DNA): TGTGCCAGCAGCTTAATTGGTTTGGTCACCGGGGAGCTGTTTTTT. It yields the protein CASSLIGLVTGELFF.

The rearrangement joins TRBV5-6 to TRBJ1-4, with no clear D. Germline V lookup: CDR1 SGHDT, CDR2 YYEEEE. Trimming took off 2 bases at V and 8 bases at J, with 10 bases between the two ends. The CDR3 is made up of 13 amino acids. For the CDR3, the DNA is TGTGCCAGCAGCTTTGGGGTGGTGGAAAAACTGTTTTTT. This translates into CASSFGVVEKLFF.

The chain is built from TRBV7-2 and TRBJ2-7, with 7 bases identical to TRBD1. Unmatched junction bases numbered 2, after V lost 1 base and J lost 2 bases. CDR1 is SGHTA and CDR2 is FQGNSA in the germline V gene. The CDR3 sequence is 14 residues long. Here the CDR3 DNA reads TGTGCCAGCAGCTTAGTACAGGGGCCCTACGAGCAGTACTTC. Its translation is CASSLVQGPYEQYF.

The V call is TRBV4-2, the J call TRBJ1-1; D call uncertain. In germline, CDR1 is LGHNA, CDR2 YNFKEQ. Trimming removed 3 bases from V and 5 bases from J, with 13 bases in between. There are 14 residues in the CDR3. CDR3 residues: CASSQVSRGTEAFF. In nucleotides, the CDR3 is TGTGCCAGCAGCCAGGTCAGTAGAGGGACTGAAGCTTTCTTT.

This chain joins TRBV19 and TRBJ2-2; TRBD1 is a possible D gene (6 bases). The CDR3 spans 13 residues. Looked up from germline, CDR1 is LNHDA and CDR2 is SQIVND (reference sequence). V lost 2 bases and J lost 9, with 10 bases in between. The CDR3: CASSISRGRELFF. The CDR3 nucleotides read TGTGCCAGTAGTATAAGCAGGGGAAGGGAGCTGTTTTTT. The whole variable domain, remainder taken from reference TRBV19 and TRBJ2-2, is DGGITQSPKYLFRKEGQNVTLSCEQNLNHDAMYWYRQDPGQGLRLIYYSQIVNDFQKGDIAEGYSVSREKKESFPLTVTSAQKNPTAFYLCASSISRGRELFFGEGSRLTVL.

V and J are TRBV2 and TRBJ2-7; 8 positions match TRBD1. The CDR3 extends over 13 amino acids. Germline lookup yields CDR1 SNHLY and CDR2 FYNNEI. Trimming cost V 8 bases and J 0 bases; bases outside gene matches: 3. The DNA for the CDR3 is TGTGCCAGCCGGACAGGGAGCTCCTACGAGCAGTACTTC. Protein product: CASRTGSSYEQYF. Drawing the rest from reference TRBV2 and TRBJ2-7, the complete variable domain is EPEVTQTPSHQVTQMGQEVILRCVPISNHLYFYWYRQILGQKVEFLVSFYNNEISEKSEIFDDQFSVERPDGSNFTLKIRSTKLEDSAMYFCASRTGSSYEQYFGPGTRLTVT.

The rearrangement uses TRBV27 and TRBJ2-5; D could derive from TRBD1 or TRBD2 (5 bases each). Germline V gene data show CDR1 as MNHEY and CDR2 as SMNVEV (reference sequence). The CDR3 has 14 amino acids. V was shortened by 2 bases and J by 3 bases, with 10 bases between the two germline ends. CDR3 region: CASSLQGEEETQYF. In DNA, the CDR3 is TGTGCCAGCAGTTTACAGGGAGAGGAAGAGACCCAGTACTTC.

The V call is TRBV25-1, the J call TRBJ1-2; no clear D gene. Germline V gene lookup returns CDR1 MGHDK and CDR2 SYGVNS. V lost 3 bases and J 8 bases, leaving 10 bases between the germline ends. This CDR3 has 12 amino acids. The CDR3 DNA is TGTGCCAGCAGTGACGTGTACTCCGGCTACACCTTC. This codes for CASSDVYSGYTF.

The genes are TRBV18 and TRBJ1-1; 8 bases match TRBD1. CDR1 is KGHSH and CDR2 is LQKENI in the germline V gene. V shed 3 bases, J shed 6 bases, and the junction held 12 bases outside the gene matches. This CDR3 is built from 16 residues. This chain's CDR3 is CASSPGRQGARSEAFF. CDR3 nucleotides: TGTGCCAGCTCACCCGGTCGGCAGGGGGCTAGGTCTGAAGCTTTCTTT.

The chain employs TRBV6-1 and TRBJ1-1; unclear D gene. The CDR3 length is 12 residues. The germline V gene encodes CDR1 MNHNS and CDR2 SASEGT. Trimming left V 5 bases short and J 1 base short, with 5 bases between. The CDR3 here is CASSSQNTEAFF. The CDR3 DNA sequence: TGTGCCAGCAGTTCACAGAACACTGAAGCTTTCTTT.

The chain is built from TRBV7-2 and TRBJ2-3; 9 bases match TRBD2. V gave up 5 bases and J gave up 1 base; unmatched junction bases: 7. Per germline, CDR1 SGHTA and CDR2 FQGNSA. CDR3 size: 16 residues. CDR3 DNA sequence: TGTGCCAGCAGCCTCGGTTTAGCGGGAGGCACAGATACGCAGTATTTT. It specifies CASSLGLAGGTDTQYF. Complete variable domain (other parts from reference TRBV7-2 and TRBJ2-3): GAGVSQSPSNKVTEKGKDVELRCDPISGHTALYWYRQSLGQGLEFLIYFQGNSAPDKSGLPSDRFSAERTGGSVSTLTIQRTQQEDSAVYLCASSLGLAGGTDTQYFGPGTRLTVL.

The CDR3 DNA sequence: TGTGCCAGCAGTCTATTCTCTGGGGCCAACGTCCTGACTTTC. It yields the protein CASSLFSGANVLTF. The chain employs TRBV27 and TRBJ2-6; D unclear. Trimming took 5 bases from V and 0 from J, leaving 5 bases between them. The CDR3 extends over 14 amino acids. Looked up from germline, CDR1 is MNHEY and CDR2 is SMNVEV (reference sequence).

The chain joins TRBV6-5 to TRBJ1-1, with D possibly matching TRBD1 (5 bases). Germline V CDR1 and CDR2: MNHEY, SVGAGI. This CDR3 is built from 13 residues. The V gene lost 0 bases and the J gene lost 6 bases, with 8 bases spanning the gap. The CDR3 DNA sequence: TGTGCCAGCAGTTACTCGACAGAGGCTGAAGCTTTCTTT. Residues: CASSYSTEAEAFF.

The chain links TRBV15 to TRBJ2-1, with D unresolved. This CDR3 comprises 15 residues. V lost 0 bases and J lost 7, with 13 bases in between. The germline CDR1 and CDR2 sequences are LNHNV and YYDKDF (reference sequence). CDR3 sequence (DNA): TGTGCCACCAGCAGAGAAGTGAGAGTGAGGAATGAGCAGTTCTTC. Translating it yields CATSREVRVRNEQFF.

This clone has just one count. V gene TRBV5-4 combines with J gene TRBJ2-5, with 12 bases aligning to TRBD2. The CDR3 is made up of 15 amino acids. CDR1 is SGHNT, CDR2 YYREEE, per germline (reference sequence). Trimming took 5 bases from V and 3 from J; bases not matched to a gene: 5. The CDR3 loop is CASSSRTSGKETQYF. CDR3 DNA sequence: TGTGCCAGCAGTAGCCGGACTAGCGGGAAAGAGACCCAGTACTTC.

The chain recombines TRBV18 with TRBJ2-3, with 10 bases matching TRBD2. This CDR3 region has 15 residues. Germline V gene lookup returns CDR1 KGHSH and CDR2 LQKENI. Trimming removed 2 bases from V and 5 bases from J; junction bases left unmatched: 4. CDR3 nucleotide sequence: TGTGCCAGCTCACCAATCGCTAGCGGGGGAGATACGCAGTATTTT. The encoded protein is CASSPIASGGDTQYF.

DNA of the CDR3: TGTGCCAGCGGCGGGGACAAAAACTATGGCTACACCTTC. Translated: CASGGDKNYGYTF. The chain is built from TRBV27 and TRBJ1-2; possibly TRBD1 for D (6 bases). The V and J ends lost 8 bases and 2 bases respectively, with 12 bases between them. This CDR3 contains 13 residues. The germline V gene has CDR1 MNHEY and CDR2 SMNVEV (reference sequence).